This note documents a single T cell receptor beta chain sequence. The target antigen is unknown. Some clones are missing from TCRdb's copy, which holds only in-frame ones; the method was immunoSEQ multiplex PCR. Of around 130,000 clones in the sample, around 83% are singletons; the top ten hold roughly an eighth. This sample is part of a study of T cell responses to AZD1222 COVID-19 vaccine. Broader study findings: A rise in Spike-specific TCR breadth and depth followed two AZD1222 doses.

The CDR3 sequence is 15 residues long. Germline values: CDR1 SGHAT, CDR2 FQNNGV. V was pared by 5 bases and J by 7 bases, with 20 bases between. The receptor's source is an adult in good health. The source was peripheral blood, collected on day 0 of AZD1222 vaccination. This chain links TRBV11-2 with TRBJ1-2; unclear D gene. The CDR3 DNA sequence: TGTGCCAGCAGCGTGGCCACCGTCGGATGGCGTGGCTACACCTTC. Translating it yields CASSVATVGWRGYTF.